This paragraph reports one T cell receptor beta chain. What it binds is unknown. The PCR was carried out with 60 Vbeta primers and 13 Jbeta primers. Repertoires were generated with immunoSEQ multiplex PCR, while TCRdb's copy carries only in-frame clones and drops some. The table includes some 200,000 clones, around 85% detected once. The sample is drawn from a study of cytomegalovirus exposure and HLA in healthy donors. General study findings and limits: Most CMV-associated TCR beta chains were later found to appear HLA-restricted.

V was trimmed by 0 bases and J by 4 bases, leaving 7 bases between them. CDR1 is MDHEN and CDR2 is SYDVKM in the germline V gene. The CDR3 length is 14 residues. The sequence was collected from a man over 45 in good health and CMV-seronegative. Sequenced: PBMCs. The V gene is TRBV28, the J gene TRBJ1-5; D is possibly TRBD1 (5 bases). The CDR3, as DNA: TGTGCCAGCAGTTTATGGGACAAGAATCAGCCCCAGCATTTT. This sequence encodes CASSLWDKNQPQHF.